This T cell receptor beta chain comes out of a study of cytomegalovirus exposure and HLA in healthy donors. The study's findings and limits: Several of the most significant clusters appeared, in a later analysis, to be linked to common viral pathogens.

Trimming at V came to 5 bases and at J to 5 bases, leaving 9 bases not matched to a gene. The length of the CDR3 is 17 residues. Germline V gives CDR1 MDHEN, CDR2 SYDVKM. The PCR used 60 Vbeta and 13 Jbeta primers. Measured with immunoSEQ multiplex PCR; TCRdb has only the in-frame clones, and not every one. The sample carries more than 150,000 clones, 80% recorded once. With respect to this clone: Its cognate antigen is unknown.

The chain employs TRBV28 and TRBJ2-2; 12 bases align to TRBD1. The sample consisted of PBMCs. The receptor was derived from a woman aged 25 to 39 in good health and CMV-seronegative. CDR3 DNA sequence: TGTGCCAGCAGTCGGGACAGGGGGCGCATAGGGACCGGGGAGCTGTTTTTT. It translates to CASSRDRGRIGTGELFF.